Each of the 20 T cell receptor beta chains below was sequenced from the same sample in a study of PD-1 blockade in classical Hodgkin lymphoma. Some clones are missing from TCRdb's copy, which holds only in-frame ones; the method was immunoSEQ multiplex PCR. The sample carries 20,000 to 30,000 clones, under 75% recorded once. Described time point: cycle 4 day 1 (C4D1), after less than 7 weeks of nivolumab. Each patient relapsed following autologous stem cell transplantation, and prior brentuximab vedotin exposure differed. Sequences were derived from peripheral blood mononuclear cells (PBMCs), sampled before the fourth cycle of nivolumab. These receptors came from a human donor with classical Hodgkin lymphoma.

CDR3 region: CASTSPTSGGHLGNEQFF. DNA for the CDR3: TGCGCCAGCACCTCCCCTACTAGCGGGGGCCACCTTGGCAATGAGCAGTTCTTC. V usage is TRBV5-1 and J usage is TRBJ2-1; 11 nucleotides line up with TRBD2. The CDR3 is 18 residues long. J was trimmed by 6 bases and V by 6 bases; bases with no gene match: 17. CDR1 SGHRS and CDR2 YFSETQ come from the germline V gene.

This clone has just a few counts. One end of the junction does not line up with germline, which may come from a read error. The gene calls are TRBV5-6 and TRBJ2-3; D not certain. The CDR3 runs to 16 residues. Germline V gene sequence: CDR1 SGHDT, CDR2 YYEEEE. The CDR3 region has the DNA TGTGCCAGCAGCTCGTCCCAGCGCCGTAGCACAGATACGAAGTATTTT. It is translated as CASSSSQRRSTDTKYF.

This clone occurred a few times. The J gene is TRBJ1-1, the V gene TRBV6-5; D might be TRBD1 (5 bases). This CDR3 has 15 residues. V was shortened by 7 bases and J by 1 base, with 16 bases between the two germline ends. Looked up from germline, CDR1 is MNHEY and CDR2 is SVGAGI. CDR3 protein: CASIVEWGTNTEAFF. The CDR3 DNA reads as TGTGCCAGCATTGTCGAGTGGGGGACGAACACTGAAGCTTTCTTT.

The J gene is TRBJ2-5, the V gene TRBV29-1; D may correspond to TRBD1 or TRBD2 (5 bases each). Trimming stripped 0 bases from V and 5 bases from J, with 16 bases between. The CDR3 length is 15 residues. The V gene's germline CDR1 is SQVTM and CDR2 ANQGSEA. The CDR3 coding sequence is TGCAGCGTTGAAGATCGGGAAGGGGCTAGGGAGACCCAGTACTTC. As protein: CSVEDREGARETQYF.

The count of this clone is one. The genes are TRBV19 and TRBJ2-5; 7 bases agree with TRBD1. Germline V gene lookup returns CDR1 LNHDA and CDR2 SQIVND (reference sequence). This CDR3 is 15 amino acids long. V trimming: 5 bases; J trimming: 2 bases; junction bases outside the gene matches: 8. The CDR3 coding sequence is TGTGCCAGTAGTCAAATTCCGGGACAGCAAGAGACCCAGTACTTC. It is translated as CASSQIPGQQETQYF.

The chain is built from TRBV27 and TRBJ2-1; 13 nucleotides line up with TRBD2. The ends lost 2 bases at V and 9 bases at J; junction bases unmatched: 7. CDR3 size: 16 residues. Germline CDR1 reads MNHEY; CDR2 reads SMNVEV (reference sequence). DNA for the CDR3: TGTGCCAGCAGTTTAACTAGCGGGGGGGCTTTTGGTGAGCAGTTCTTC. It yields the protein CASSLTSGGAFGEQFF.

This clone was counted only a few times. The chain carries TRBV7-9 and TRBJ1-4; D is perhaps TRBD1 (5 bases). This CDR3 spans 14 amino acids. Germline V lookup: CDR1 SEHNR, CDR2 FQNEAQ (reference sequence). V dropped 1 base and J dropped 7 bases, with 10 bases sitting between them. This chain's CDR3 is CASSLGQGGEKLFF. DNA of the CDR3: TGTGCCAGCAGCTTAGGTCAGGGCGGTGAAAAACTGTTTTTT. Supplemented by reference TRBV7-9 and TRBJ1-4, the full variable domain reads DTGVSQNPRHKITKRGQNVTFRCDPISEHNRLYWYRQTLGQGPEFLTYFQNEAQLEKSRLLSDRFSAERPKGSFSTLEIQRTEQGDSAMYLCASSLGQGGEKLFFGSGTQLSVL.

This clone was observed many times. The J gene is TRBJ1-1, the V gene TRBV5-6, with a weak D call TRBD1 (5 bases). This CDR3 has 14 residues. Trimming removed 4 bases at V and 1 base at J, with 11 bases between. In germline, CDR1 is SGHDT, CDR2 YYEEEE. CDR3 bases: TGTGCCAGCAGCCCTTGGGGCGCGAACACTGAAGCTTTCTTT. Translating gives CASSPWGANTEAFF.

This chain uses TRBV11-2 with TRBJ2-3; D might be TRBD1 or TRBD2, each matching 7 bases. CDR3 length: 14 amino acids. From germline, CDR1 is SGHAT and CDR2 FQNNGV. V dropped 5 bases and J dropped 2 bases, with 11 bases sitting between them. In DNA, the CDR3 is TGTGCCAGCAGCCCAGGGGGGGTCACAGATACGCAGTATTTT. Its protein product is CASSPGGVTDTQYF.

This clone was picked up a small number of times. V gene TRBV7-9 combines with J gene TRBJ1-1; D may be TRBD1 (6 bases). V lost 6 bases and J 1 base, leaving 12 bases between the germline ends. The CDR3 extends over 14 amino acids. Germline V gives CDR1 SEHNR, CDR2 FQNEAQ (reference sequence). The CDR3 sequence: CASSYGRGNTEAFF. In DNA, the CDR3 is TGTGCCAGCAGTTATGGCAGGGGGAACACTGAAGCTTTCTTT.

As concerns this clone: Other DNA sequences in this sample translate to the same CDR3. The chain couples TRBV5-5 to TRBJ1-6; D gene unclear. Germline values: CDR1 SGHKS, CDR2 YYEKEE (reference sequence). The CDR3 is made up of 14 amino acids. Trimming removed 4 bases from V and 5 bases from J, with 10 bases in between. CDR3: CASSPGRDNSPLHF. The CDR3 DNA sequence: TGTGCCAGCAGCCCCGGACGGGATAATTCACCCCTCCACTTT. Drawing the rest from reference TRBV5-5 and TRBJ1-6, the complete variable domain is DAGVTQSPTHLIKTRGQQVTLRCSPISGHKSVSWYQQVLGQGPQFIFQYYEKEERGRGNFPDRFSARQFPNYSSELNVNALLLGDSALYLCASSPGRDNSPLHFGNGTRLTVT.

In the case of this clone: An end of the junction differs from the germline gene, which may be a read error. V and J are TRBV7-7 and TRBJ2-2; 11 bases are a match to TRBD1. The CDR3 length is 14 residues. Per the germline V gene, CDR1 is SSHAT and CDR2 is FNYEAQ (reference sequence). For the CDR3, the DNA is TGTGCTAGCAGCATCGGGACAGGGGGCGGGGAGCTGTTTTTT. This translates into CASSIGTGGGELFF.

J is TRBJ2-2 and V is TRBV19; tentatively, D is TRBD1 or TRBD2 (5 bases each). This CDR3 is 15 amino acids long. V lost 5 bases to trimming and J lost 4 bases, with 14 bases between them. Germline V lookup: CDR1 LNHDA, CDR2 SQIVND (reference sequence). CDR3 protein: CASSGRRGVTGELFF. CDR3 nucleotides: TGTGCCAGTAGTGGACGTCGGGGCGTCACCGGGGAGCTGTTTTTT.

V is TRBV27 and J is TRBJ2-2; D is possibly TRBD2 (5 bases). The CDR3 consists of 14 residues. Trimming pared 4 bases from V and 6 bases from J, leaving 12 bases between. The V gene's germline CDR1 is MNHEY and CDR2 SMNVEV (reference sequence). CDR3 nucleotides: TGTGCCAGCAGTTCAAGATCTAGCTCCGGGGAGCTGTTTTTT. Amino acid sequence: CASSSRSSSGELFF.

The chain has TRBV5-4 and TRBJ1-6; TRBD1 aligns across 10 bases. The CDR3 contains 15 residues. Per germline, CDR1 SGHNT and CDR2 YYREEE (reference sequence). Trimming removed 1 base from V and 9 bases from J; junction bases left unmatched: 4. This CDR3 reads CASSLSGTGVSPLHF. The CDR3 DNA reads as TGTGCCAGCAGCTTGTCTGGGACAGGGGTTTCACCCCTCCACTTT.

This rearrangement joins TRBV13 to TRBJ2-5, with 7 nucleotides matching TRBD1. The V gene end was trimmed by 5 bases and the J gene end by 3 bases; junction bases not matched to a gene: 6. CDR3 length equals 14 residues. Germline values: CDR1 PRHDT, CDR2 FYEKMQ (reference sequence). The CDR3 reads CASSPLDREETQYF. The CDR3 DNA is TGTGCCAGCAGCCCCCTCGACAGGGAAGAGACCCAGTACTTC.

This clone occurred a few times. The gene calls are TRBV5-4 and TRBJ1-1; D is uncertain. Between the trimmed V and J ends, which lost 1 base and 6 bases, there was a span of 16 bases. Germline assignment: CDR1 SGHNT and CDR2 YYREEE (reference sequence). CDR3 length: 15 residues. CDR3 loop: CASSLNHSPGAEAFF. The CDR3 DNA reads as TGTGCCAGCAGCTTGAACCACAGCCCCGGGGCTGAAGCTTTCTTT. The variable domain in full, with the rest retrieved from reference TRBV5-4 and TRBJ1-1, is ETGVTQSPTHLIKTRGQQVTLRCSSQSGHNTVSWYQQALGQGPQFIFQYYREEENGRGNFPPRFSGLQFPNYSSELNVNALELDDSALYLCASSLNHSPGAEAFFGQGTRLTVV.

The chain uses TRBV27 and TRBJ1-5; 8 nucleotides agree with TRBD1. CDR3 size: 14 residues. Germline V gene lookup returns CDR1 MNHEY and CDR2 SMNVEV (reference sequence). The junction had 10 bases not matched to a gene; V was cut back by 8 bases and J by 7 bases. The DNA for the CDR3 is TGTGCCAGCCGACAGACAGGGGACCCCCAGCCCCAGCATTTT. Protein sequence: CASRQTGDPQPQHF.

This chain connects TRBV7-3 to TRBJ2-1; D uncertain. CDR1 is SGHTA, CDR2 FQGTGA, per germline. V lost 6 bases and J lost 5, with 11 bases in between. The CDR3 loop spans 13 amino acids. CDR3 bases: TGTGCCAGCAGTTGGACCAAAAACAATGAGCAGTTCTTC. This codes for CASSWTKNNEQFF.

CDR3 nucleotide sequence: TGTGCCAGCAGTTTAAACCGAGGGGTACGCACAGATACGCAGTATTTT. Its translation is CASSLNRGVRTDTQYF. The chain couples TRBV28 to TRBJ2-3; D tentatively fits TRBD1 or TRBD2 (5 bases each). Deletions cut 2 bases from V and 1 base from J, with 13 bases between. This CDR3 contains 16 residues. Germline CDR1 is MDHEN and CDR2 is SYDVKM.